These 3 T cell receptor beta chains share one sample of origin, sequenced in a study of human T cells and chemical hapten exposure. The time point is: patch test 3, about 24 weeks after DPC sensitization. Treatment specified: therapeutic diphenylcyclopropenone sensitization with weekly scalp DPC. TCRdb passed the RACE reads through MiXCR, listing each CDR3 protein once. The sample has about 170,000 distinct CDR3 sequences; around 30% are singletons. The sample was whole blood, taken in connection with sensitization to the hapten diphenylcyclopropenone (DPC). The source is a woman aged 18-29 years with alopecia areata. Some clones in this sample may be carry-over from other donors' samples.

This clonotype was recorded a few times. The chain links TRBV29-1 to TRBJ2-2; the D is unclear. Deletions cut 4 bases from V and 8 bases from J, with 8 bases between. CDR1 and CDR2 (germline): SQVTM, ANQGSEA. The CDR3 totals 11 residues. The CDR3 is CSVGEQGELFF. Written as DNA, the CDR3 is TGCAGCGTTGGTGAGCAGGGGGAGCTGTTTTTT.

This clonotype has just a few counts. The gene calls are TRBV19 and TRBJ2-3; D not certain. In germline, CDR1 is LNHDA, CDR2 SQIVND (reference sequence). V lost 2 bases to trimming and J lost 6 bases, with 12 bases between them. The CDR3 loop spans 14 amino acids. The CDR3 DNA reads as TGTGCCAGTAGTATAACAGCCCGTTCCGATACGCAGTATTTT. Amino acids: CASSITARSDTQYF.

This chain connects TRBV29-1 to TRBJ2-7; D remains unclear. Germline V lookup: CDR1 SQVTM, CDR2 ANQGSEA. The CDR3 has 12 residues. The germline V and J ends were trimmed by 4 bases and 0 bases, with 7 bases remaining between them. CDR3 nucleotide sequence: TGCAGCGTTGTCGACGGCTCCTACGAGCAGTACTTC. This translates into CSVVDGSYEQYF.